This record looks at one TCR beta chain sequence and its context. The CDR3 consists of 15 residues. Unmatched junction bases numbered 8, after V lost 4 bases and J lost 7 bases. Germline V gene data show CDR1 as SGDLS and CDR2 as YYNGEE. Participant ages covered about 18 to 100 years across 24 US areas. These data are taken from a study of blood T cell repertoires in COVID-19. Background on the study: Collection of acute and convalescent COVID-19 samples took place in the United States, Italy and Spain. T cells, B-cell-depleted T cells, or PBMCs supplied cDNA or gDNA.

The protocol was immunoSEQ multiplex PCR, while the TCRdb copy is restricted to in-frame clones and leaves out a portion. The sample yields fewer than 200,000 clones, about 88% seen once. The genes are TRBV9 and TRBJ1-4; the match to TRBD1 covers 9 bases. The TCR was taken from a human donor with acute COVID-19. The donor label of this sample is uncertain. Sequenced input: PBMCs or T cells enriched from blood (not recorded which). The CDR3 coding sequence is TGTGCCAGCAGCCTACAGGGGGCGTCTGGTGAAAAACTGTTTTTT. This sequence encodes CASSLQGASGEKLFF.